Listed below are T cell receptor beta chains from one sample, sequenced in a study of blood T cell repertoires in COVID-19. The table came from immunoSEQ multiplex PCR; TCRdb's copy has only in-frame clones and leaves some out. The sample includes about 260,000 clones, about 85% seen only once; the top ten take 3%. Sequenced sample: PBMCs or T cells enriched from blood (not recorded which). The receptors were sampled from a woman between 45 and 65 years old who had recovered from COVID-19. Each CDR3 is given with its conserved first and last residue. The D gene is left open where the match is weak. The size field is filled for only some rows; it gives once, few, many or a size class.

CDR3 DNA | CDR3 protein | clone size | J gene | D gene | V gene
TGTGCCAGCAGCTTATTCGGGAGGGCCGCAGAGACCCAGTACTTC | CASSLFGRAAETQYF | NA | TRBJ2-5 | TRBD2 | TRBV7-3
TGTGCCAGCAGCCCGGACAGGGGCCCTCGGGATGAGCAGTTCTTC | CASSPDRGPRDEQFF | NA | TRBJ2-1 | TRBD1 | TRBV5-4
TGTGCCAGCTCACCATTTAGCGGGGTGAACACCGGGGAGCTGTTTTTT | CASSPFSGVNTGELFF | NA | TRBJ2-2 | TRBD2 | TRBV18
TGTGCCAGCAGCTTGAAGTTTGGGGCAGGGGTAGGTTCACCCCTCCACTTT | CASSLKFGAGVGSPLHF | NA | TRBJ1-6 | NA | TRBV5-4
TGTGCCAGCTCCCCCGGGGTCCCCTCCTACGAGCAGTACTTC | CASSPGVPSYEQYF | NA | TRBJ2-7 | NA | TRBV25-1
TGCGCCAGCAGCGCTACACGTACAGGGGAGAACACTGAAGCTTTCTTT | CASSATRTGENTEAFF | NA | TRBJ1-1 | TRBD1 | TRBV5-1
TGTGCCAGTACCTTCGGACAGGGGAACTATGGCTACACCTTC | CASTFGQGNYGYTF | NA | TRBJ1-2 | TRBD1 | TRBV19
TGTGCCAGCTCACCCTTACAGGGAATTGGAATGAACACTGAAGCTTTCTTT | CASSPLQGIGMNTEAFF | NA | TRBJ1-1 | NA | TRBV18
TGTGCCAGCAGCCAAGGGGGGGGTCGAGAGACCCAGTACTTC | CASSQGGGRETQYF | NA | TRBJ2-5 | NA | TRBV7-6
TGTGCCAGCTCACCAGATTCATTGTGGCCGGCGGTCTTC | CASSPDSLWPAVF | NA | TRBJ2-1 | NA | TRBV18
TGTGCCAGCAGCTTAGACTGGCGGAGCACAGATACGCAGTATTTT | CASSLDWRSTDTQYF | NA | TRBJ2-3 | NA | TRBV11-2
TGTGCCAGCAGCTTGGGCTACAGGCCTGAAAAACTGTTTTTT | CASSLGYRPEKLFF | NA | TRBJ1-4 | NA | TRBV5-6
TGTGCCATCAGGACGGGACAACTCGATTCACCCCTCCACTTT | CAIRTGQLDSPLHF | few | TRBJ1-6 | NA | TRBV10-3
TGTGCCAGCAGTCCGACCGGGACAGGGAACCATGGCTACACCTTC | CASSPTGTGNHGYTF | NA | TRBJ1-2 | TRBD1 | TRBV28
TGCGCCAGCAGCCAGAGGGGGACGAATGGAGGCTACACCTTC | CASSQRGTNGGYTF | few | TRBJ1-2 | NA | TRBV4-1
TGTGCCAGCAGACGGGGACTAGCGGATACAGATACGCAGTATTTT | CASRRGLADTDTQYF | NA | TRBJ2-3 | TRBD2 | TRBV2
TGTGCCAGCAGTTTCCGACTAGCGGGAGCGGCCTACGAGCAGTACTTC | CASSFRLAGAAYEQYF | NA | TRBJ2-7 | TRBD2 | TRBV6-5
TGTGCCAGCAGTGATTCTCCCGGGACTATTGACAATGAGCAGTTCTTC | CASSDSPGTIDNEQFF | NA | TRBJ2-1 | TRBD2 | TRBV11-2
TGCGCCAGCACTAGGGGACAGGGGGGCTACGAGCAGTACTTC | CASTRGQGGYEQYF | few | TRBJ2-7 | TRBD1 | TRBV5-1
TGTGCCAGCAGTTTCACACAGGGGTCTAATGAAAAACTGTTTTTT | CASSFTQGSNEKLFF | NA | TRBJ1-4 | TRBD1 | TRBV28
TGTGCCAGCAGCGTAGGGCAGGGGGGCACTAATGAAAAACTGTTTTTT | CASSVGQGGTNEKLFF | NA | TRBJ1-4 | TRBD1 | TRBV9
TGCGCCAGCAGCCAGGGCCCCGGACAGGGGGTCCGCGGGCAGTACTTC | CASSQGPGQGVRGQYF | NA | TRBJ2-7 | TRBD1 | TRBV4-3
TGTGCCAGCACCCCGGGACTAGCCTACGAGCAGTACTTC | CASTPGLAYEQYF | NA | TRBJ2-7 | TRBD2 | TRBV7-2
TGCGCCAGCAGCGCAGGGAACTATGGCTACACCTTC | CASSAGNYGYTF | NA | TRBJ1-2 | NA | TRBV5-1
TGTGCCTGGAGTCCAGGGGGGCGAAGAGGTAGGGTGTACACTGAAGCTTTCTTT | CAWSPGGRRGRVYTEAFF | NA | TRBJ1-1 | TRBD1 | TRBV30
TGTGCCAGCATACGTATTGGGCAGGGGAACACTGAAGCTTTCTTT | CASIRIGQGNTEAFF | NA | TRBJ1-1 | NA | TRBV2
TGTGCCAGCAGTTTATTCCGGACAGGGGCCGGCTACACCTTC | CASSLFRTGAGYTF | NA | TRBJ1-2 | TRBD1 | TRBV28
TGTGCCAGCAGTGAACCGACAGGGGGCCGCACCGGGGAGCTGTTTTTT | CASSEPTGGRTGELFF | NA | TRBJ2-2 | TRBD1 | TRBV2
TGTGCCAGTAGTAACCAGGGGTTATTAAACTATGGCTACACCTTC | CASSNQGLLNYGYTF | NA | TRBJ1-2 | NA | TRBV19
TGTGCCAGCAGTCGGACAGGGGTCCCTGGCGAGCAGTACTTC | CASSRTGVPGEQYF | NA | TRBJ2-7 | TRBD1 | TRBV2
TGTGCCAGCAGTGGGGACATTAGCAATCAGCCCCAGCATTTT | CASSGDISNQPQHF | once | TRBJ1-5 | NA | TRBV2
TGTGCCAGCTCGGGACAGGGGGTCAAAGAGACCCAGTACTTC | CASSGQGVKETQYF | once | TRBJ2-5 | TRBD1 | TRBV2
TGTGCCTGGACTGCTTCGGGGGGAGAGACCCAGTACTTC | CAWTASGGETQYF | NA | TRBJ2-5 | TRBD2 | TRBV30
TGTGCCATCAGTGAAAAGGGGTGGACGGGGGATGAGCAGTTCTTC | CAISEKGWTGDEQFF | few | TRBJ2-1 | NA | TRBV10-3
TGCGCCAGCAAAGGAATAGCGGGAATAGAGACCCAGTACTTC | CASKGIAGIETQYF | NA | TRBJ2-5 | TRBD2 | TRBV5-1
TGTGCCAGCAGCATAACAGGGGGCGGCCAGCCCCAGCATTTT | CASSITGGGQPQHF | once | TRBJ1-5 | TRBD1 | TRBV11-2
TGTGCCAGCAGTTCACGCGGACAAGCTAATTCACCCCTCCACTTT | CASSSRGQANSPLHF | NA | TRBJ1-6 | NA | TRBV27
TGTGCCAGCACTGGTACTATGACCCATCAAGAGACCCAGTACTTC | CASTGTMTHQETQYF | NA | TRBJ2-5 | NA | TRBV28
TGTGCCAGTAGTCCTAGCCTTAATTCACCCCTCCACTTT | CASSPSLNSPLHF | NA | TRBJ1-6 | NA | TRBV19
TGTGCCTGGAGCCGGGACACCGCAACTAATGAAAAACTGTTTTTT | CAWSRDTATNEKLFF | once | TRBJ1-4 | NA | TRBV30
TGTGCCTGGAGTCCTGGCGGGAGTAGAAATGAGCAGTTCTTC | CAWSPGGSRNEQFF | NA | TRBJ2-1 | TRBD2 | TRBV30